The 28 T cell receptor beta chains given below trace back to one sample, sequenced in a study of blood T cell repertoires in COVID-19. The assay was immunoSEQ multiplex PCR, and TCRdb's table has in-frame clones only and misses some. The repertoire includes some 140,000 clones, less than 80% of them detected once, and approximately 3.5% sits in the top ten. The sequencing sample was made of peripheral blood. Source of these receptors: a man aged 55 to 69 with acute or convalescent COVID-19.

The rearrangement links TRBV18 to TRBJ2-7; 8 bases fit TRBD1. The V segment lost 0 bases and the J segment 3 bases; nucleotides outside the gene matches: 1. The CDR3 covers 14 residues. CDR1 and CDR2 (germline): KGHSH, LQKENI. Written as DNA, the CDR3 is TGTGCCAGCTCACCACCGGGACAGGACTACGAGCAGTACTTC. Translating it yields CASSPPGQDYEQYF.

CDR3 in DNA: TGTGCCAGCAGCCCCGGGACAGGGCACACCGGGGAGCTGTTTTTT. It translates to CASSPGTGHTGELFF. The chain combines TRBV28 with TRBJ2-2, with 9 bases matching TRBD1. This CDR3 region has 15 residues. CDR1 and CDR2 (germline): MDHEN, SYDVKM. With V trimmed by 6 bases and J by 3 bases, 5 bases remained unmatched.

The chain joins TRBV7-2 to TRBJ2-2; TRBD2 aligns across 10 bases. The CDR3 is 16 residues long. The trim removed 2 bases at V and 4 bases at J, leaving 4 bases unmatched. Germline lookup yields CDR1 SGHTA and CDR2 FQGNSA. CDR3 loop: CASSLRLAGLTGELFF. CDR3 in DNA: TGTGCCAGCAGCTTACGACTAGCGGGCCTCACCGGGGAGCTGTTTTTT.

This clone turned up a few times. CDR3: CASSGDSSSYEQYF. The CDR3 coding sequence is TGTGCCAGCAGCGGGGACAGCAGCTCCTACGAGCAGTACTTC. The rearrangement joins TRBV7-9 to TRBJ2-7; TRBD1 matches 7 bases. The CDR3 has 14 residues. With 5 bases clipped from V and 0 bases from J, the junction kept 4 bases outside the gene matches. CDR1 is SEHNR and CDR2 is FQNEAQ in the germline V gene (reference sequence). The complete variable domain, with remaining parts taken from reference TRBV7-9 and TRBJ2-7, reads DTGVSQNPRHKITKRGQNVTFRCDPISEHNRLYWYRQTLGQGPEFLTYFQNEAQLEKSRLLSDRFSAERPKGSFSTLEIQRTEQGDSAMYLCASSGDSSSYEQYFGPGTRLTVT.

The rearrangement links TRBV25-1 to TRBJ2-7, with D maybe TRBD1 (6 bases). V was cut by 8 bases and J by 3 bases, with 14 bases left in between. Germline assignment: CDR1 MGHDK and CDR2 SYGVNS. The CDR3 has 13 residues. The CDR3 is CASQGWDVYEQYF. CDR3 DNA: TGTGCCAGCCAGGGGTGGGACGTCTACGAGCAGTACTTC.

The rearrangement uses TRBV19 and TRBJ1-3; D call uncertain. Germline V CDR1 and CDR2: LNHDA, SQIVND (reference sequence). Trimming stripped 3 bases from V and 0 bases from J, with 9 bases between. The CDR3 runs 15 residues. CDR3 in DNA: TGTGCCAGTAGTATCCCGGTCGGCTCTGGAAACACCATATATTTT. Protein sequence: CASSIPVGSGNTIYF.

The chain has TRBV7-9 and TRBJ2-1; 11 bases line up with TRBD2. Germline loops: CDR1 SEHNR, CDR2 FQNEAQ (reference sequence). With V trimmed by 5 bases and J by 7 bases, 7 bases remained unmatched. This CDR3 region has 15 residues. The CDR3 region is CASSVTSGSRNEQFF. The CDR3, as DNA: TGTGCCAGCAGCGTAACTAGCGGGAGTAGGAATGAGCAGTTCTTC.

The V and J genes are TRBV27 and TRBJ2-7, with 7 positions matching TRBD2. Germline CDR1 MNHEY, CDR2 SMNVEV (reference sequence). The V segment lost 4 bases and the J segment 1 base; nucleotides outside the gene matches: 1. CDR3 length: 13 residues. The DNA of the CDR3 is TGTGCCAGCAGTTCACTAGCGTCCTACGAGCAGTACTTC. Encoded protein: CASSSLASYEQYF.

This chain links TRBV2 with TRBJ2-3; TRBD2 matches 7 bases. The CDR3 totals 15 residues. After removal of 7 bases from V and 2 bases from J, the junction contained 9 bases not matched to a gene. CDR1 and CDR2 from the germline V gene are SNHLY and FYNNEI. In nucleotides, the CDR3 is TGTGCCAGCAAGTGGAGCGGGACTGCCACAGATACGCAGTATTTT. Its protein is CASKWSGTATDTQYF.

This chain connects TRBV5-1 to TRBJ2-7; 12 bases align to TRBD2. The CDR3 contains 16 residues. V shed 4 bases and J 3 bases; nucleotides not matched to a gene: 8. CDR1 is SGHRS and CDR2 is YFSETQ in the germline V gene. For the CDR3, the DNA is TGCGCCAGCAGCCCGGCCGAGACTAGCGGGAGCTACGAGCAGTACTTC. As protein: CASSPAETSGSYEQYF.

This chain connects TRBV9 to TRBJ2-7; TRBD1 agrees at 7 bases. The germline CDR1 and CDR2 sequences are SGDLS and YYNGEE. V shed 3 bases, J shed 4 bases, and the junction held 4 bases outside the gene matches. The CDR3 contains 13 residues. As DNA, the CDR3 is TGTGCCAGCAGCGCAATGGGACAGTACGAGCAGTACTTC. It is translated as CASSAMGQYEQYF. Filled out from reference TRBV9 and TRBJ2-7, the complete variable domain reads DSGVTQTPKHLITATGQRVTLRCSPRSGDLSVYWYQQSLDQGLQFLIQYYNGEERAKGNILERFSAQQFPDLHSELNLSSLELGDSALYFCASSAMGQYEQYFGPGTRLTVT.

This clone showed up just a few times. V and J are TRBV27 and TRBJ1-2; TRBD1 is a possible D gene (6 bases). The V end was cut by 3 bases, the J end by 4 bases, with 9 bases between. The CDR3 is 13 amino acids. Per the germline V gene, CDR1 is MNHEY and CDR2 is SMNVEV (reference sequence). CDR3 nucleotides: TGTGCCAGCAGTTTCCAGGGGTCCTATGGCTACACCTTC. It translates to CASSFQGSYGYTF.

This clone was seen only once. The chain recombines TRBV27 with TRBJ1-1; 7 bases line up with TRBD1. The CDR3 totals 14 residues. Per germline, CDR1 MNHEY and CDR2 SMNVEV (reference sequence). V dropped 5 bases and J dropped 1; count of bases not matched to a gene: 4. CDR3 region: CASSPWTGNTEAFF. As DNA, the CDR3 is TGTGCCAGCAGTCCATGGACAGGGAACACTGAAGCTTTCTTT.

The rearrangement uses TRBV30 and TRBJ1-2, with 9 bases identical to TRBD1. From germline, CDR1 is GTSNPN and CDR2 SVGIG (reference sequence). V shed 3 bases and J 6 bases; nucleotides not matched to a gene: 14. This CDR3 spans 16 amino acids. The CDR3 sequence: CAWRGHRGQVSDGYTF. In DNA form, the CDR3 reads TGTGCCTGGAGGGGTCACAGGGGGCAAGTATCAGATGGCTACACCTTC.

V is TRBV9 and J is TRBJ2-3; D might be TRBD1 (5 bases). From germline, CDR1 is SGDLS and CDR2 YYNGEE. This CDR3 has 15 residues. Trimming stripped 4 bases from V and 4 bases from J, with 16 bases between. CDR3 coding DNA: TGTGCCAGCAGCTCCGACGCCTTGGGGCCAGATACGCAGTATTTT. This encodes CASSSDALGPDTQYF.

The CDR3 DNA is TGTGCCAGCAGTTGGACTAGCGGGAGTTCGCGGGAGACCCAGTACTTC. Translation gives CASSWTSGSSRETQYF. V gene TRBV27 combines with J gene TRBJ2-5; 13 bases line up with TRBD2. J was trimmed by 5 bases and V by 4 bases; bases with no gene match: 7. This CDR3 contains 16 residues. The germline gives CDR1 MNHEY, CDR2 SMNVEV (reference sequence).

This clone has a handful of counts. The chain carries TRBV6-1 and TRBJ1-1; TRBD1 might be the D (5 bases). CDR1 and CDR2 from the germline V gene are MNHNS and SASEGT. This CDR3 comprises 14 residues. Trimming cost V 2 bases and J 2 bases, with 9 bases left between them. CDR3 in amino acids: CASSERDRNTEAFF. The CDR3 region has the DNA TGTGCCAGCAGTGAACGAGACAGAAACACTGAAGCTTTCTTT.

As DNA, the CDR3 is TGTGCCAGCAGCCCCGAGGGACTAGCGGGAGACGAGCAGTACTTC. This translates into CASSPEGLAGDEQYF. V and J are TRBV9 and TRBJ2-7; 14 positions match TRBD2. Trimming removed 4 bases from V and 5 bases from J; junction bases left unmatched: 5. The length of the CDR3 is 15 residues. Per germline, CDR1 SGDLS and CDR2 YYNGEE.

The J gene is TRBJ2-1, the V gene TRBV6-4, with 10 bases lining up with TRBD2. Germline lookup yields CDR1 MRHNA and CDR2 SNTAGT. V shed 4 bases, J shed 6 bases, and the junction held 3 bases outside the gene matches. The CDR3 is 14 residues long. This CDR3 reads CASSALAGANEQFF. The CDR3 DNA sequence: TGTGCCAGCAGTGCTCTAGCGGGGGCCAATGAGCAGTTCTTC.

The V and J genes are TRBV18 and TRBJ1-1; 7 bases line up with TRBD1. The CDR3 is 15 residues long. Germline CDR1 KGHSH, CDR2 LQKENI. The V segment lost 4 bases and the J segment 5 bases; nucleotides outside the gene matches: 10. The CDR3 DNA sequence: TGTGCCAGCTCACTTACAGGGGTGGTGGGGACTGAAGCTTTCTTT. Its protein product is CASSLTGVVGTEAFF.

V usage is TRBV28 and J usage is TRBJ2-1; D not certain. In germline, CDR1 is MDHEN, CDR2 SYDVKM. The CDR3 runs 12 residues. With 6 bases removed from V and 7 bases from J, the gap between germline ends came to 10 bases. CDR3 nucleotide sequence: TGTGCCAGCAGATCAACCGGGAATGAGCAGTTCTTC. It encodes CASRSTGNEQFF.

The chain combines TRBV5-1 with TRBJ1-1; the D is unclear. Germline CDR1 and CDR2: SGHRS and YFSETQ. There are 16 residues in the CDR3. Trimming left V 3 bases short and J 7 bases short, with 22 bases between. CDR3 in amino acids: CASSSLRGPLDGEAFF. In DNA form, the CDR3 reads TGCGCCAGCAGCTCATTGAGAGGTCCCCTTGACGGTGAAGCTTTCTTT.

J is TRBJ2-1 and V is TRBV7-2; the D gene is possibly TRBD2 (5 bases). CDR1 SGHTA and CDR2 FQGNSA come from the germline V gene. Trimming took 5 bases from V and 7 from J, leaving 18 bases between them. The CDR3 covers 15 residues. The CDR3 sequence is CASSPPRGSGNEQFF. The DNA for the CDR3 is TGTGCCAGCAGCCCCCCCCGTGGGAGTGGTAATGAGCAGTTCTTC.

This clone turned up a few times. This chain links TRBV28 with TRBJ2-7, with 12 bases aligning to TRBD1. CDR1 and CDR2 from the germline V gene are MDHEN and SYDVKM. Unmatched junction bases numbered 6, after V lost 3 bases and J lost 6 bases. The CDR3 spans 15 residues. The CDR3 DNA reads TGTGCCAGCAGTTTTTCCGGGACAGGGGGCGGCGAGCAGTACTTC. This translates into CASSFSGTGGGEQYF.

The chain uses TRBV6-1 and TRBJ2-7, with D perhaps TRBD1 (6 bases). The CDR3 extends over 13 amino acids. The germline V gene has CDR1 MNHNS and CDR2 SASEGT. V was cut by 2 bases and J by 6 bases, with 11 bases left in between. The CDR3 region has the DNA TGTGCCAGCAGTGAAATACAGGGTGGCGAGCAGTACTTC. It specifies CASSEIQGGEQYF.

The chain combines TRBV7-2 with TRBJ2-7; 9 nucleotides line up with TRBD2. V was pared by 5 bases and J by 6 bases, with 8 bases of the junction left unmatched. This CDR3 comprises 14 residues. CDR1 is SGHTA and CDR2 is FQGNSA in the germline V gene. The CDR3: CASSPVAGESEQYF. The CDR3 nucleotides read TGTGCCAGCAGCCCGGTAGCGGGAGAGTCCGAGCAGTACTTC.

J is TRBJ2-7 and V is TRBV6-2 or TRBV6-3; 7 positions agree with TRBD1. The CDR3 contains 14 residues. Per germline, CDR1 MNHEY and CDR2 SVGEGT. The V gene end was trimmed by 5 bases and the J gene end by 3 bases; junction bases not matched to a gene: 7. CDR3 loop: CASSRTGADYEQYF. In nucleotides, the CDR3 is TGTGCCAGCAGTCGAACAGGGGCCGACTACGAGCAGTACTTC.

This rearrangement joins TRBV7-8 to TRBJ2-2; 12 bases line up with TRBD2. The germline V gene encodes CDR1 SGHVS and CDR2 FQNEAQ. V lost 5 bases to trimming and J lost 4 bases; unmatched junction nucleotides: 11. There are 18 residues in the CDR3. The CDR3 DNA reads TGTGCCAGCAGCCCGCACGGACTAGCGGGGAAACTCACCGGGGAGCTGTTTTTT. Its protein product is CASSPHGLAGKLTGELFF.